Following are 6 T cell receptor beta chains from one sample sequenced in a study of T cells in Graves' hyperthyroidism and ophthalmopathy. The source material, RNA transcripts, was used to amplify TCR beta CDR3 regions. A set of HTBI primers served as the primers for a first-round RT-PCR of the TCR CDR3. TCRdb re-derived calls from the multiplex PCR reads in MiXCR, one entry per CDR3 protein. The table has some 92,000 distinct CDR3 sequences, around 42% seen once. Material for sequencing was peripheral blood or thyroid tissue (not recorded which). Receptors were obtained from a woman under 40 with Graves' hyperthyroidism.

The J gene is TRBJ2-7, the V gene TRBV9; D not certain. Looked up from germline, CDR1 is SGDLS and CDR2 is YYNGEE. V gave up 3 bases and J gave up 4 bases, with 5 bases separating them. The CDR3 loop spans 11 amino acids. CDR3 amino acids: CASSAGYEQYF. CDR3 bases: TGTGCCAGCAGCGCCGGTTACGAGCAGTACTTC. Combining the CDR3 with reference TRBV9 and TRBJ2-7 gives the whole variable domain DSGVTQTPKHLITATGQRVTLRCSPRSGDLSVYWYQQSLDQGLQFLIQYYNGEERAKGNILERFSAQQFPDLHSELNLSSLELGDSALYFCASSAGYEQYFGPGTRLTVT.

At least ten counts were recorded for this clonotype. V usage is TRBV20-1 and J usage is TRBJ2-7, with 10 bases matching TRBD1. The CDR3 sequence is 13 residues long. Germline trimming cut 3 bases from V and 4 bases from J; bases unmatched to any gene: 3. Germline V CDR1 and CDR2: DFQATT, SNEGSKA (reference sequence). This CDR3 is CSARGQGQYEQYF. CDR3 DNA sequence: TGCAGTGCTAGGGGACAGGGGCAGTACGAGCAGTACTTC.

Of note for this clonotype: A much larger clone differs by one base, so this may be a read error. The chain uses TRBV7-2 and TRBJ1-1; no clear D. The CDR3 sequence is 14 residues long. CDR1 is SGHTA and CDR2 is FQGNSA in the germline V gene. CDR3 loop: CASGRPDLATEAFF. CDR3 in DNA: TGCGCCAGCGGCCGCCCGGACCTGGCCACTGAAGCTTTCTTT.

This clonotype was detected ten times or more. V and J are TRBV24-1 and TRBJ2-7, with D perhaps matching TRBD1 (5 bases). Germline CDR1 is KGHDR and CDR2 is SFDVKD. V gave up 4 bases and J gave up 1 base, with 10 bases separating them. The CDR3 is 14 amino acids. The CDR3 DNA follows: TGTGCCACCAGTGACAACACAGGATCCTACGAGCAGTACTTC. Its translation is CATSDNTGSYEQYF.

This clonotype was picked up one time. This rearrangement joins TRBV27 to TRBJ1-1; TRBD1 might be the D (6 bases). This CDR3 region has 15 residues. Trimming stripped 5 bases from V and 4 bases from J, with 17 bases between. From germline, CDR1 is MNHEY and CDR2 SMNVEV (reference sequence). For the CDR3, the DNA is TGTGCCAGCAGTGCTTCGACAGGATTGAGCACTGAAGCTTTCTTT. This gives the protein CASSASTGLSTEAFF.

The gene calls are TRBV20-1 and TRBJ1-1; D may be TRBD1 (6 bases). The V end lost 5 bases, the J end lost 4 bases, and 17 bases lay between the germline ends. The germline V gene has CDR1 DFQATT and CDR2 SNEGSKA (reference sequence). There are 14 residues in the CDR3. The chain's CDR3 is CSAPKQGLGTEAFF. The CDR3 DNA is TGCAGTGCTCCAAAACAGGGTTTGGGCACTGAAGCTTTCTTT.